A single sample is the source of the 25 T cell receptor beta chains below, sequenced in a study of T cell clonotyping in hematopoietic cell transplantation. Assay: immunoSEQ multiplex PCR; the TCRdb copy retains only in-frame clones and omits some. In the table there are 15,000 to 20,000 clones, 61% of which are singletons. Sequenced here: PBMCs, sampled 30 days after allogeneic stem cell transplant. The receptors were gathered from a male patient aged 45-59 years who had an allogeneic stem cell transplant from an unrelated donor, so T cells may come from the graft donor. Some clones in this sample may be carry-over from other donors' samples.

This clone was picked up a small number of times. The rearrangement links TRBV6-4 to TRBJ1-5; D not certain. Germline V gives CDR1 MRHNA, CDR2 SNTAGT. V shed 3 bases and J shed 2 bases, with 11 bases lying between them. This CDR3 is built from 15 residues. CDR3 in DNA: TGTGCCAGCAGTGAATTCCCCGAGGGCAATCAGCCCCAGCATTTT. Translation gives CASSEFPEGNQPQHF.

The genes are TRBV4-2 and TRBJ2-7, with TRBD1 matching over 9 bases. The CDR3 sequence is 14 residues long. V lost 4 bases to trimming and J lost 2 bases; unmatched junction nucleotides: 3. Germline V gene sequence: CDR1 LGHNA, CDR2 YNFKEQ. The DNA of the CDR3 is TGTGCCAGCAGCCCCCGGACAGGGGCCTACGAGCAGTACTTC. Encoded protein: CASSPRTGAYEQYF.

The chain links TRBV27 to TRBJ2-7; D is undetermined. CDR1 and CDR2 from the germline V gene are MNHEY and SMNVEV (reference sequence). Trimming took off 0 bases at V and 2 bases at J, with 14 bases between the two ends. This CDR3 has 16 residues. The CDR3 loop reads CASSLSSTGSAYEQYF. CDR3 DNA: TGTGCCAGCAGTTTATCGAGCACGGGCAGTGCCTACGAGCAGTACTTC.

The chain carries TRBV30 and TRBJ1-5; D gene unclear. The germline V and J ends were trimmed by 2 bases and 4 bases, with 6 bases remaining between them. This CDR3 has 12 residues. CDR1 and CDR2 from the germline V gene are GTSNPN and SVGIG (reference sequence). CDR3 nucleotide sequence: TGTGCCTGGAGTACCGGAAATCAGCCCCAGCATTTT. Translation: CAWSTGNQPQHF.

This chain links TRBV25-1 with TRBJ1-2; D ambiguous. V dropped 1 base and J dropped 2 bases, with 14 bases sitting between them. Germline V gene data show CDR1 as MGHDK and CDR2 as SYGVNS. This CDR3 comprises 16 residues. The CDR3: CASSEWRENTNYGYTF. CDR3 nucleotides: TGTGCCAGCAGTGAATGGCGGGAGAATACCAACTATGGCTACACCTTC.

V and J are TRBV2 and TRBJ2-1; D gene ambiguous. The germline V gene encodes CDR1 SNHLY and CDR2 FYNNEI. This CDR3 is built from 12 residues. V was clipped by 4 bases and J by 5 bases, with 6 bases between them. CDR3 residues: CASSVMHNEQFF. The DNA of the CDR3 is TGTGCCAGCAGTGTGATGCACAATGAGCAGTTCTTC.

The chain carries TRBV5-6 and TRBJ1-5; 10 bases agree with TRBD1. CDR3 length: 15 residues. V gave up 5 bases and J gave up 7 bases; unmatched junction bases: 9. Germline V gene lookup returns CDR1 SGHDT and CDR2 YYEEEE. CDR3: CASSPGTGVWQPQHF. The CDR3 coding sequence is TGTGCCAGCAGTCCCGGGACAGGGGTATGGCAGCCCCAGCATTTT.

This clone has more than one count but fewer than ten. The chain uses TRBV2 and TRBJ2-7, with D maybe TRBD2 (6 bases). The V end was cut by 8 bases, the J end by 0 bases, with 11 bases between. The germline gives CDR1 SNHLY, CDR2 FYNNEI. The CDR3 has 13 amino acids. The CDR3: CASRLESSYEQYF. The CDR3 bases are TGTGCCAGCCGACTAGAGAGCTCCTACGAGCAGTACTTC.

The sample holds a few counts of this clone. It is likely a read error, because the conserved phenylalanine at the end of the CDR3 is missing. The CDR3 sequence is CASRPSYSRDSPHGYTL. Written as DNA, the CDR3 is TGTGCCAGCAGACCTTCCTACAGCCGGGATTCTCCTCATGGCTACACCCTC. The chain has TRBV9 and TRBJ1-2; D not certain. With 5 bases removed from V and 6 bases from J, the gap between germline ends came to 26 bases. Per germline, CDR1 SGDLS and CDR2 YYNGEE. The CDR3 spans 17 residues.

The chain joins TRBV28 to TRBJ2-5; D remains unclear. There are 16 residues in the CDR3. Germline CDR1 reads MDHEN; CDR2 reads SYDVKM. V was cut by 1 base and J by 5 bases, with 17 bases left in between. CDR3 sequence (DNA): TGTGCCAGCAGTTTATCGGGCAGACCCGTCCGGGAGACCCAGTACTTC. This codes for CASSLSGRPVRETQYF.

This chain links TRBV30 with TRBJ1-1; D uncertain. Germline loops: CDR1 GTSNPN, CDR2 SVGIG (reference sequence). The CDR3 loop spans 13 amino acids. The V and J ends lost 0 bases and 5 bases respectively, with 10 bases between them. CDR3: CAWSVAVRTEAFF. CDR3 nucleotides: TGTGCCTGGAGTGTAGCCGTAAGGACTGAAGCTTTCTTT.

The CDR3 here is CASSYSLSGRAWEQFF. The CDR3 nucleotides read TGTGCCAGCAGTTACTCGTTGAGCGGGAGGGCCTGGGAGCAGTTCTTC. The chain uses TRBV6-5 and TRBJ2-1, with 10 bases aligning to TRBD2. J gave up 10 bases and V 0 bases, and 9 bases lay outside the gene matches. The germline V gene encodes CDR1 MNHEY and CDR2 SVGAGI. This CDR3 region has 16 residues.

The chain joins TRBV7-2 to TRBJ1-1, with TRBD1 matching over 7 bases. Germline-derived CDR1 and CDR2 are SGHTA and FQGNSA. The V and J ends lost 5 bases and 2 bases, in that order; junction bases with no gene match: 8. There are 15 residues in the CDR3. The CDR3 protein is CASSRPGQTNTEAFF. Written as DNA, the CDR3 is TGTGCCAGCAGCAGACCGGGACAGACAAACACTGAAGCTTTCTTT.

The chain is built from TRBV29-1 and TRBJ2-7; D may correspond to TRBD1 or TRBD2 (6 bases each). The CDR3 extends over 14 amino acids. Trimming took off 0 bases at V and 3 bases at J, with 12 bases between the two ends. Germline CDR1 reads SQVTM; CDR2 reads ANQGSEA. As DNA, the CDR3 is TGCAGCGTTGAAGACGGGGGCGGTATCTACGAGCAGTACTTC. Its protein is CSVEDGGGIYEQYF.

The genes are TRBV10-3 and TRBJ2-7, with 7 bases lining up with TRBD2. The assigned J gene may be wrong: the sequence end matches TRBJ2-1 better. The CDR3 loop spans 15 amino acids. Germline lookup yields CDR1 ENHRY and CDR2 SYGVKD. The CDR3 bases are TGTGCCATCAGTCCAGCGGGAAGCTCCTACAATGAGCAGTTCTTC. It specifies CAISPAGSSYNEQFF.

This clone was found once. The rearrangement uses TRBV9 and TRBJ1-2; tentative D call: TRBD1 (6 bases). This CDR3 spans 14 amino acids. V was pared by 0 bases and J by 12 bases, with 18 bases between. Germline CDR1 and CDR2: SGDLS and YYNGEE. CDR3 region: CASSVDLGGGQHTF. The CDR3 DNA reads as TGTGCCAGCAGCGTAGATCTAGGGGGGGGGCAACACACCTTC.

J is TRBJ2-7 and V is TRBV5-6; 7 positions agree with TRBD2. Trimming removed 2 bases from V and 5 bases from J; junction bases left unmatched: 4. In germline, CDR1 is SGHDT, CDR2 YYEEEE. The CDR3 is 13 amino acids. The CDR3 loop is CASSFGRLNEQYF. In DNA form, the CDR3 reads TGTGCCAGCAGCTTCGGGAGGTTGAACGAGCAGTACTTC.

In its sample, this clone was seen a few times. The chain has TRBV29-1 and TRBJ1-2; 7 positions match TRBD1. Germline CDR1 SQVTM, CDR2 ANQGSEA. Trimming took 0 bases from V and 6 from J; bases not matched to a gene: 4. This CDR3 has 13 amino acids. The CDR3 sequence is CSVEDWDSHGYTF. DNA for the CDR3: TGCAGCGTTGAAGATTGGGACAGTCATGGCTACACCTTC.

The chain employs TRBV11-3 and TRBJ2-3; D perhaps matches TRBD1 (6 bases). Trimming left V 3 bases short and J 2 bases short, with 12 bases between. This CDR3 is 15 amino acids long. Germline V CDR1 and CDR2: SGHNT, YENEEA. CDR3 sequence reads: CASSFEQGTTDTQYF. Here the CDR3 DNA reads TGTGCCAGCAGCTTCGAACAGGGAACCACAGATACGCAGTATTTT.

This clone is large by share. This chain joins TRBV19 and TRBJ2-5; D perhaps matches TRBD2 (6 bases). With 4 bases removed from V and 2 bases from J, the gap between germline ends came to 8 bases. From germline, CDR1 is LNHDA and CDR2 SQIVND (reference sequence). The CDR3 contains 13 residues. The CDR3: CASSRDFQETQYF. The CDR3 nucleotides are TGTGCCAGTAGTAGGGACTTTCAAGAGACCCAGTACTTC.

The chain recombines TRBV2 with TRBJ1-2, with TRBD1 as a possible D gene (6 bases). In germline, CDR1 is SNHLY, CDR2 FYNNEI. V lost 2 bases and J lost 6, with 19 bases in between. The CDR3 sequence is 16 residues long. CDR3 coding DNA: TGTGCCAGCAGTGAATACAGGGCCCAACGGCAGGATGGCTACACCTTC. Protein product: CASSEYRAQRQDGYTF.

J is TRBJ2-7 and V is TRBV6-5, with D perhaps given as TRBD1 or TRBD2 (5 bases each). Germline values: CDR1 MNHEY, CDR2 SVGAGI. V gave up 6 bases and J gave up 4 bases, with 13 bases separating them. The CDR3 runs 13 residues. The CDR3 coding sequence is TGTGCCAGCAGGCCGGGACCGGGATACGAGCAGTACTTC. This translates into CASRPGPGYEQYF.

Only a few counts were recorded for this clone. The chain employs TRBV9 and TRBJ2-5; D remains ambiguous. The germline CDR1 and CDR2 sequences are SGDLS and YYNGEE. The V end lost 4 bases, the J end lost 4 bases, and 11 bases lay between the germline ends. The CDR3 runs 13 residues. This chain's CDR3 is CASSPLSSETQYF. The DNA of the CDR3 is TGTGCCAGCAGCCCGCTCTCCTCAGAGACCCAGTACTTC.

V is TRBV27 and J is TRBJ2-7, with D perhaps matching TRBD1 or TRBD2 (6 bases each). The ends were cut back, 5 bases at V and 3 bases at J, with 17 bases in the middle. The CDR3 length is 15 residues. CDR1 is MNHEY, CDR2 SMNVEV, per germline (reference sequence). The CDR3 DNA is TGTGCCAGCAGTCGAAGGGGGAGTAGCGGCTACGAGCAGTACTTC. Protein: CASSRRGSSGYEQYF.

The chain recombines TRBV6-5 with TRBJ1-2; tentatively, D is TRBD1 (5 bases). This CDR3 has 13 residues. Trimming took off 2 bases at V and 4 bases at J, with 8 bases between the two ends. Looked up from germline, CDR1 is MNHEY and CDR2 is SVGAGI. CDR3 in DNA: TGTGCCAGCAGTTACAGGGACGTCTATGGCTACACCTTC. Translated, it gives CASSYRDVYGYTF.